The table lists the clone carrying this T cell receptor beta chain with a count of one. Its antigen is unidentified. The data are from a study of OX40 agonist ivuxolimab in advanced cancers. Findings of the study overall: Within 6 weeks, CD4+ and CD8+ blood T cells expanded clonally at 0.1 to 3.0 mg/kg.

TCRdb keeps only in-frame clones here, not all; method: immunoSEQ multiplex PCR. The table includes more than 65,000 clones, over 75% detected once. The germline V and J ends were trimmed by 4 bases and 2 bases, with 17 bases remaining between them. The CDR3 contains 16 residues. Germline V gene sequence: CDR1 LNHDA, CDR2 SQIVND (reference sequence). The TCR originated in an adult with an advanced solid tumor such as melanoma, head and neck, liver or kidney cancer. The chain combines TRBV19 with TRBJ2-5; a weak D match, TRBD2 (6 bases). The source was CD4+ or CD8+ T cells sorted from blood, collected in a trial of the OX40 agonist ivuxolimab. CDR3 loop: CASSTRTTTGQETQYF. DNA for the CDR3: TGTGCCAGTAGTACAAGGACTACGACGGGACAAGAGACCCAGTACTTC.